This T cell receptor (beta chain) was identified in a study of patients and donors after allogeneic stem cell transplantation (dated by TCRdb to about 2020). Comments on this clonotype: The target of this receptor is not known. This may be a read error, as it is one base from a much larger clone. The conserved phenylalanine or tryptophan normally closing the CDR3 is absent here, so this likely arose from a read error.

Library creation used RT-PCR. This sample was sequenced with a NextSeq 550. TCRdb reworked the public reads: Q25 trimming with fastp, MiXCR clone assembly, productive beta chains retained. Duplicate CDR3 protein sequences are folded into a single record with the most common DNA and genes. This sample gives about 40,000 distinct CDR3 sequences in total; 25% to 40% of them show up just once. About 78% of the sample is in the top ten clones. This clonotype originated in a human donor who was either an allogeneic HSCT recipient or a stem cell or donor lymphocyte infusion donor (not recorded which). It is not recorded whose cells these are; they may come from a transplant donor. The specimen was blood, either unsorted or a sorted T cell fraction (not recorded which).

The CDR3 reads CASRGTGNSPLHL. The bases are TGTGCCAGCAGGGGGACGGGGAATTCACCCCTCCACTTG. The rearrangement combines TRBV28 with TRBJ1-6, and TRBD1 may be the D gene, going by 5 matching bases. Both ends counted, the CDR3 spans 13 residues. Only the CDR3 DNA is retained, 39 bases long and in frame from the first base. The trim is 6 bases for V and 7 bases for J, with a gap of 10 bases between the germline ends. Per the germline V gene, MDHEN is the CDR1 and SYDVKM is the CDR2.